These T cell receptor beta chains were read from a single sample in a study of cytomegalovirus exposure and HLA in healthy donors. The data were produced by immunoSEQ multiplex PCR, yet TCRdb's version contains in-frame clones alone and is incomplete. The sample records over 200,000 clones, about nine tenths being singletons. What was sequenced was PBMCs. These receptors were obtained from a woman younger than 35 in good health and CMV-seropositive. Each CDR3 is given without its conserved first and last residue. The D gene is left open where the match is weak.

J: TRBJ1-1; D: .; V: TRBV4-1; CDR3: ASSSSNRNTEAF
J: TRBJ2-7; D: TRBD1; V: TRBV28; CDR3: ASSPTDRVNEQY
J: TRBJ2-7; D: .; V: TRBV7-2; CDR3: ASSLAEGIVQY
J: TRBJ2-3; D: .; V: TRBV4-1; CDR3: ASSQKFLAKTDTQY
J: TRBJ1-3; D: .; V: TRBV7-2; CDR3: ASSLSGASGNTIY
J: TRBJ1-2; D: .; V: TRBV27; CDR3: ASSPGSRGYT
J: TRBJ2-3; D: .; V: TRBV28; CDR3: ASREGTSTDTQY
J: TRBJ1-1; D: .; V: TRBV6-1; CDR3: ASSRPGYTEAF
J: TRBJ2-7; D: TRBD2; V: TRBV28; CDR3: ASSFWLAETYEQY
J: TRBJ2-4; D: .; V: TRBV19; CDR3: ASSIARADIQY
J: TRBJ1-5; D: .; V: TRBV6-1; CDR3: ASSEWRQALYSNQPQH
J: TRBJ1-5; D: TRBD1; V: TRBV5-1; CDR3: ASSSTGNNDQPQH
J: TRBJ1-4; D: .; V: TRBV7-9; CDR3: ASSPAATNEKLF
J: TRBJ2-1; D: .; V: TRBV2; CDR3: ASSVDGGISIEQF
J: TRBJ1-3; D: .; V: TRBV5-1; CDR3: PGTGGTIY
J: TRBJ2-4; D: .; V: TRBV5-6; CDR3: ASSLIAGKVNKNIQY
J: TRBJ2-1; D: TRBD2; V: TRBV6-5; CDR3: ASSLTSGNYNEQF
J: TRBJ2-1; D: TRBD2; V: TRBV7-2; CDR3: ASSTGGRNEQF
J: TRBJ1-5; D: .; V: TRBV6-1; CDR3: ASSERDFWTSNQPQH
J: TRBJ1-2; D: TRBD1; V: TRBV19; CDR3: ASSLYTGANYGYT
J: TRBJ1-1; D: .; V: TRBV9; CDR3: ASSVASGRTEAF
J: TRBJ1-5; D: .; V: TRBV27; CDR3: ASSPRISKPQH
J: TRBJ2-7; D: TRBD1; V: TRBV5-1; CDR3: ASSPGTGGLSYEQY
J: TRBJ2-7; D: TRBD2; V: TRBV7-2; CDR3: ASSLRTSGSYEQY
J: TRBJ2-2; D: TRBD1; V: TRBV6-1; CDR3: ASSGTGGSTGELF
J: TRBJ2-5; D: TRBD2; V: TRBV27; CDR3: ASSLYREGLETQY
J: TRBJ1-2; D: .; V: TRBV19; CDR3: ATRTGGYYGYT
J: TRBJ2-1; D: TRBD2; V: TRBV5-6; CDR3: ASSRGLAGYNEQF
J: TRBJ2-3; D: TRBD2; V: TRBV27; CDR3: ASSSPAGLAGGRADTQY
J: TRBJ1-2; D: .; V: TRBV5-1; CDR3: ASSLGGFDLNGYT
J: TRBJ2-2; D: .; V: TRBV9; CDR3: ASSVGGAGELF
J: TRBJ2-3; D: TRBD2; V: TRBV5-1; CDR3: ASSLGTSGRAVDTQY
J: TRBJ2-3; D: .; V: TRBV10-3; CDR3: AISETRDSRDTQY
J: TRBJ1-1; D: .; V: TRBV4-2; CDR3: ASSQALEGPAPEAF
J: TRBJ2-5; D: TRBD1; V: TRBV7-4; CDR3: ASSPQGAETQY
J: TRBJ2-7; D: .; V: TRBV5-6; CDR3: ASNTGSRFVYEQY
J: TRBJ1-1; D: TRBD1; V: TRBV2; CDR3: ASVTGDGTEAF
J: TRBJ2-7; D: .; V: TRBV29-1; CDR3: SVLLGAMDEQY
J: TRBJ2-3; D: .; V: TRBV5-1; CDR3: ASSLTGYTDTQY
J: TRBJ1-2; D: .; V: TRBV7-2; CDR3: ASSLDGAYGYT
J: TRBJ2-1; D: .; V: TRBV14; CDR3: ASSQSRGLPVYNEQF
J: TRBJ2-3; D: .; V: TRBV25-1; CDR3: ASSEGAKGIAGQY
J: TRBJ1-2; D: TRBD1; V: TRBV6-6; CDR3: ASRGTAYYGYT
J: TRBJ2-1; D: .; V: TRBV7-6; CDR3: ASSLAGSENEQF
J: TRBJ2-7; D: TRBD1; V: TRBV23-1; CDR3: ASSQGKSGQRTYEQY
J: TRBJ2-2; D: .; V: TRBV10-1; CDR3: ASSPGDPGELF
J: TRBJ2-5; D: TRBD2; V: TRBV9; CDR3: ASSAASGRAGETQY
J: TRBJ2-2; D: TRBD2; V: TRBV9; CDR3: ASSGDLGAGLAHSSNTGELF
J: TRBJ2-1; D: .; V: TRBV25-1; CDR3: ASSYGGHAYNEQF
J: TRBJ1-1; D: .; V: TRBV6-1; CDR3: AGRGLDTEAF
J: TRBJ1-4; D: .; V: TRBV6-5; CDR3: ASRTDATNEKLF
J: TRBJ2-7; D: .; V: TRBV28; CDR3: ASSLYLRDEQY
J: TRBJ2-2; D: .; V: TRBV4-1; CDR3: ASSHLAPAAGELF
J: TRBJ1-1; D: TRBD1; V: TRBV7-9; CDR3: ASSLDQGANTEAF
J: TRBJ2-3; D: TRBD2; V: TRBV6-5; CDR3: ASSYFAGGPDTQY